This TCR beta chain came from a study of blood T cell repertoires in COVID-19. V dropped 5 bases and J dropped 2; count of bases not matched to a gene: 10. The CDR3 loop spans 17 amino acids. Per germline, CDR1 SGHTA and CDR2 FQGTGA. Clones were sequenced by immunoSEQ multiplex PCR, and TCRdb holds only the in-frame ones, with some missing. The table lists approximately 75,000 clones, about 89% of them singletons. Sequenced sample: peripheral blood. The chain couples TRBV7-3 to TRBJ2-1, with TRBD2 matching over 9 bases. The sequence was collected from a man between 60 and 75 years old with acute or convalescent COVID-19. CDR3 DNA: TGTGCCAGCAGCCGAGGTAGCGGGAGCCCCCCCTACAATGAGCAGTTCTTC. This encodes CASSRGSGSPPYNEQFF.